The clone carrying this TCR beta chain was found a few times. Its specificity is unknown. The CDR3 totals 15 residues. The V end lost 6 bases, the J end lost 2 bases, and 13 bases lay between the germline ends. Germline CDR1 is MNHEY and CDR2 is SVGAGI. The data belong to a study of T cell responses to AZD1222 COVID-19 vaccine. The study's findings and limits: Distributed over spike, vaccine-associated CD4 TCRs predominated at 160-218 and 743-854.

Libraries were prepared by immunoSEQ multiplex PCR; TCRdb keeps only in-frame clonotypes and omits some of them. The sample carries fewer than 200,000 clones, around nine tenths recorded once. The sequence was collected from an adult who received the MenACWY meningococcal vaccine as a control. This chain uses TRBV6-5 with TRBJ1-4; no firm D call. Sequences were derived from peripheral blood, sampled 28 days after the second dose of the MenACWY control vaccine. CDR3 loop: CASSFSYATNEKLFF. As DNA, the CDR3 is TGTGCCAGCAGCTTCTCCTACGCCACTAATGAAAAACTGTTTTTT.